The rows below give T cell receptor beta chains drawn from one sample of a study of blood T cell repertoires in COVID-19. Here immunoSEQ multiplex PCR was the method, and the copy in TCRdb shows in-frame clones only, minus some. Of under 200,000 clones detected, more than 70% appear once; the ten largest clones hold about 4%. Sequencing used PBMCs or T cells enriched from blood (not recorded which). All receptors come from a woman aged 50 to 60 in a cohort exposed to, infected with or recovered from COVID-19 (not recorded which). CDR3s include the opening cysteine and the closing phenylalanine or tryptophan. The D gene is left open where the match is weak.

j_call d_call v_call cdr3_aa
TRBJ1-6 TRBD1 TRBV6-6 CASRTDRGGSPLHF
TRBJ2-1 TRBD1 TRBV19 CASSLPGQGSNEQFF
TRBJ1-5 NA TRBV2 CASQAERNQPQHF
TRBJ2-1 TRBD2 TRBV5-1 CASSSRGEGRSYNEQFF
TRBJ2-5 TRBD1 TRBV9 CASSVEAEGDRRTQYF
TRBJ2-1 TRBD2 TRBV28 CASGLAGGPSNEQFF
TRBJ2-3 NA TRBV5-1 CASSLAGSSPDTQYF
TRBJ1-6 TRBD1 TRBV2 CASREQGYHNSPLHF
TRBJ2-7 NA TRBV4-1 CASSLRDSYYEQYF
TRBJ1-2 NA TRBV28 CASSPKRANYGYTF
TRBJ2-7 NA TRBV4-1 CASSQGTQGLSYEQYF
TRBJ2-4 NA TRBV28 CASTPGGPRNIQYF
TRBJ2-7 TRBD1 TRBV19 CASSLQTGTAYEQYF
TRBJ1-2 NA TRBV5-1 CASSLSGAYGYTF
TRBJ2-7 NA TRBV5-6 CASSLSSSGEQYF
TRBJ2-7 TRBD1 TRBV27 CASSSDRVGEQYF
TRBJ1-3 NA TRBV19 CASSINGNTGNTIYF
TRBJ1-4 NA TRBV15 CATSRDVTGLWVEKLFF
TRBJ1-2 NA TRBV7-6 CASSLGAQTNYGYTF
TRBJ2-1 NA TRBV5-1 CASSLSGYNEQFF
TRBJ2-7 TRBD1 TRBV11-1 CASSLAGRGSYEQYF
TRBJ1-4 NA TRBV2 CASSSVRDPVKLFF
TRBJ1-6 NA TRBV5-1 CASRQQGDNSPLHF
TRBJ1-1 NA TRBV5-8 CASSLGGGSSEAFF
TRBJ1-2 TRBD1 TRBV4-2 CASSPGQAGYGYTF
TRBJ2-1 TRBD2 TRBV7-8 CASSPGGYSGRYNEQFF
TRBJ1-1 TRBD1 TRBV5-5 CASSLGQGARGTEAFF
TRBJ2-2 NA TRBV5-5 CASDRRGDTGELFF
TRBJ2-7 NA TRBV11-2 CASSLVWAREEQYF
TRBJ1-1 TRBD1 TRBV2 CASSDRGVSAFF
TRBJ2-3 TRBD1 TRBV7-3 CASSLDRGPTDTQYF
TRBJ1-2 TRBD1 TRBV6-2/TRBV6-3 CASSEGQGAPGGYTF
TRBJ2-2 NA TRBV19 CASSIFSGEGTGELFF
TRBJ1-1 TRBD1 TRBV19 CASSHRPGTGNTEAFF
TRBJ2-1 NA TRBV28 CASEGTRSGDEQFF
TRBJ1-1 NA TRBV29-1 CSVESQSMNTEAFF
TRBJ1-4 NA TRBV2 CASSSRRDYEKLFF
TRBJ2-1 TRBD2 TRBV6-5 CASSPLAGVRDEQFF
TRBJ1-2 NA TRBV6-5 CASSKKQGPYGYTF
TRBJ2-7 NA TRBV18 CASSPVQVTVYEQYF
TRBJ1-1 TRBD1 TRBV19 CASSSRGGHTEAFF
TRBJ2-7 TRBD2 TRBV9 CASSVEGSGAYEQYF
TRBJ1-1 TRBD1 TRBV25-1 CASSPNRGGTEAFF
TRBJ1-4 NA TRBV6-6 CASSYSQGGEKLFF
TRBJ1-3 NA TRBV6-1 CASSEVSSSGNTIYF
TRBJ1-4 NA TRBV18 CASSPNFATNEKLFF
TRBJ1-4 NA TRBV28 CASMSSTVNEKLFF
TRBJ1-2 TRBD1 TRBV2 CASSEGGQGYGYTF
TRBJ2-7 NA TRBV28 CASSFRLIGEGQYF
TRBJ2-7 TRBD2 TRBV24-1 CAEGLAGEQYF
TRBJ2-3 TRBD2 TRBV2 CASSERRGDTQYF
TRBJ1-3 NA TRBV6-5 CASSQGSDGNTIYF
TRBJ2-5 NA TRBV5-5 CASSWIPGQETQYF
TRBJ1-2 TRBD1 TRBV5-1 CASSPRDRGVYTF
TRBJ2-1 NA TRBV6-4 CASSLETGSYNEQFF